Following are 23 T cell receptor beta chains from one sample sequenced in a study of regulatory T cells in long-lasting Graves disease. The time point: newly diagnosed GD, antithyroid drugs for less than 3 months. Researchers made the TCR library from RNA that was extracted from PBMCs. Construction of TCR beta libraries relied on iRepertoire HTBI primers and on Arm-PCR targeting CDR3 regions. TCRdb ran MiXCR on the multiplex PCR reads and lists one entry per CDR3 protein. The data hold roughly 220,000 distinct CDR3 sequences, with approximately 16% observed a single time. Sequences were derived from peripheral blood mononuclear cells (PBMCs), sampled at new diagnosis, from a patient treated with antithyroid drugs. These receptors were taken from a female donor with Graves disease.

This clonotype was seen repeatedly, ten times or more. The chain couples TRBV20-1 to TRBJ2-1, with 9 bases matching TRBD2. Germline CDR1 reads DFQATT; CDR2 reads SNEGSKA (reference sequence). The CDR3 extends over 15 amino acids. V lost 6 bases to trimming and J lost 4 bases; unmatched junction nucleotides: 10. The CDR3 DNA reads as TGCAGTGCAAAACCACTAGCGGGCGCTTACAATGAGCAGTTCTTC. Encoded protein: CSAKPLAGAYNEQFF.

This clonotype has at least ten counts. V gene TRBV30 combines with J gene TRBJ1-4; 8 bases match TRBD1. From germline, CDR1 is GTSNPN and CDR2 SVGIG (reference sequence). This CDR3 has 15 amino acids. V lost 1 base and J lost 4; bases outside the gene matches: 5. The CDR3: CAWSGGTGNNEKLFF. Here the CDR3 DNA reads TGTGCCTGGAGTGGAGGGACAGGAAATAATGAAAAACTGTTTTTT.

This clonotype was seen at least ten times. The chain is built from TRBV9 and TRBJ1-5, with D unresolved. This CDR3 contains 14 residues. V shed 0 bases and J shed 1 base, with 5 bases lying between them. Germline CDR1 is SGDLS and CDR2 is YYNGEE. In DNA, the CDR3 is TGTGCCAGCAGCGTAGAGGTCAGCAATCAGCCCCAGCATTTT. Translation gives CASSVEVSNQPQHF.

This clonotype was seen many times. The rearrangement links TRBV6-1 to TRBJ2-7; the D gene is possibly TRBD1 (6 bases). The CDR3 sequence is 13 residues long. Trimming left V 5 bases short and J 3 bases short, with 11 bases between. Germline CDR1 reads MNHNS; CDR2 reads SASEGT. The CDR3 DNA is TGTGCCAGCAGTCCGGGACACTACTACGAGCAGTACTTC. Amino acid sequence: CASSPGHYYEQYF.

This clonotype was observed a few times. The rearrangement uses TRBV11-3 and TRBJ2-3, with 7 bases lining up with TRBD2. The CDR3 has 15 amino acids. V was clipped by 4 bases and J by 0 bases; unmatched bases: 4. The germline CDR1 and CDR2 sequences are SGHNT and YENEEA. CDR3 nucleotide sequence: TGTGCCAGCAGCTCTAGCGGCCCTAGCACAGATACGCAGTATTTT. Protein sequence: CASSSSGPSTDTQYF.

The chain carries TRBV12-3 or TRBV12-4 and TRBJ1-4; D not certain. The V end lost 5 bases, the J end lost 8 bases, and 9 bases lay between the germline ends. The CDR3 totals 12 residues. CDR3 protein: CASSPPREKLFF. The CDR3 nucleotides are TGTGCCAGCAGTCCGCCCAGGGAAAAACTGTTTTTT.

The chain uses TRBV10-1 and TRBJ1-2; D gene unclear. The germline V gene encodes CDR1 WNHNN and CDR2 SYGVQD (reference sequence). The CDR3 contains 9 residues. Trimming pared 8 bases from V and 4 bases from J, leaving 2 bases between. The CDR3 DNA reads TGCGCCAGCCTCTATGGCTACACCTTC. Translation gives CASLYGYTF.

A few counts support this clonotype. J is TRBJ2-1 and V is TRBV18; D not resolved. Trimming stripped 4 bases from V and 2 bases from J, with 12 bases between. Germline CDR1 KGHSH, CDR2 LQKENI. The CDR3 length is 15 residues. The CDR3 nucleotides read TGTGCCAGCTCACGGGTCACCGACGCCTACAATGAGCAGTTCTTC. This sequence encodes CASSRVTDAYNEQFF.

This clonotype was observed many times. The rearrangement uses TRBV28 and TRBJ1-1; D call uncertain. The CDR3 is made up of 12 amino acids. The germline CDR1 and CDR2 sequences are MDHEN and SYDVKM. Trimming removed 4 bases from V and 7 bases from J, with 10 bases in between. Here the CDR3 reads CASSSSPREAFF. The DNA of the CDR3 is TGTGCCAGCAGTTCCTCCCCCCGTGAAGCTTTCTTT. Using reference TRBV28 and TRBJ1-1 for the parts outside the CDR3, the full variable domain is DVKVTQSSRYLVKRTGEKVFLECVQDMDHENMFWYRQDPGLGLRLIYFSYDVKMKEKGDIPEGYSVSREKKERFSLILESASTNQTSMYLCASSSSPREAFFGQGTRLTVV.

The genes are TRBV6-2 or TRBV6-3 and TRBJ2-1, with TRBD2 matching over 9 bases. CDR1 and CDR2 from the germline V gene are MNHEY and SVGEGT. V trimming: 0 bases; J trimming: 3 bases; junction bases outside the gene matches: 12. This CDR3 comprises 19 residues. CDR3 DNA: TGTGCCAGCAGTTACTCTAGGACTAGCGTCACCCACTTCTACAATGAGCAGTTCTTC. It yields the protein CASSYSRTSVTHFYNEQFF.

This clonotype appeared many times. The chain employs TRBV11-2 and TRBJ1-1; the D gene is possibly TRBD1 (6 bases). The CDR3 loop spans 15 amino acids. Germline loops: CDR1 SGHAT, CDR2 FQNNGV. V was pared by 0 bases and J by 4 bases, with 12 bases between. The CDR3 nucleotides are TGTGCCAGCAGCTTAGATCGGTACAGGGCCACTGAAGCTTTCTTT. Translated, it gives CASSLDRYRATEAFF.

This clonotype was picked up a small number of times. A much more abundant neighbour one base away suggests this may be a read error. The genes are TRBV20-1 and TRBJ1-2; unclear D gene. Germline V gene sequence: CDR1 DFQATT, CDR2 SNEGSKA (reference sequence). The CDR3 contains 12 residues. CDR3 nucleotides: TGCAGTGCTAAGATCGGGAGCTATGGCTACATCTTC. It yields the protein CSAKIGSYGYIF.

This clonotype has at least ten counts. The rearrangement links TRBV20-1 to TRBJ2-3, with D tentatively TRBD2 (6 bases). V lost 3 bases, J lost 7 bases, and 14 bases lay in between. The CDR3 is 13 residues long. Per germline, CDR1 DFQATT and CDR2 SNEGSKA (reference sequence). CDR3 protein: CSASHAGTYTQYF. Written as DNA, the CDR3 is TGCAGTGCTAGCCACGCGGGGACGTATACGCAGTATTTT.

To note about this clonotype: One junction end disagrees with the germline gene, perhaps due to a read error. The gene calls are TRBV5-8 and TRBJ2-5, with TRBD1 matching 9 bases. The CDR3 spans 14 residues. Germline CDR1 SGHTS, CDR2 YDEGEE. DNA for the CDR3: TGTGTCAGCAGCTTGACAGGGGGCCAAGAGACCCAGTACTTC. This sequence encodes CVSSLTGGQETQYF.

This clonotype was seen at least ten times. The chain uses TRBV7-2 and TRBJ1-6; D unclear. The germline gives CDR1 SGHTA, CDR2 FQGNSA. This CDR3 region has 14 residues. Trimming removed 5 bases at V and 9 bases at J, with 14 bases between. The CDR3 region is CASSPSFKGSPLHF. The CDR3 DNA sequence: TGTGCCAGCAGCCCGAGTTTCAAGGGTTCACCCCTCCACTTT.

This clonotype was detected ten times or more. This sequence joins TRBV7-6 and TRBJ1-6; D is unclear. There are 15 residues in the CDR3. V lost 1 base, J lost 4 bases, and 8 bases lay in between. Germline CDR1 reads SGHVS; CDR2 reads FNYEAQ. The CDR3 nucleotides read TGTGCCAGCAGCTTAGAGGCCGGTTATAATTCACCCCTCCACTTT. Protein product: CASSLEAGYNSPLHF.

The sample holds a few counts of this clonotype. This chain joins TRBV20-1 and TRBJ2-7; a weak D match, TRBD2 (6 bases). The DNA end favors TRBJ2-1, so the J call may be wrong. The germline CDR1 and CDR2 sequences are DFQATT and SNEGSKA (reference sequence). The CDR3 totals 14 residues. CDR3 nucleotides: TGCAGTAGTACCGGGACTGGCGGTTACAATGAGCAGTTCTTC. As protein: CSSTGTGGYNEQFF.

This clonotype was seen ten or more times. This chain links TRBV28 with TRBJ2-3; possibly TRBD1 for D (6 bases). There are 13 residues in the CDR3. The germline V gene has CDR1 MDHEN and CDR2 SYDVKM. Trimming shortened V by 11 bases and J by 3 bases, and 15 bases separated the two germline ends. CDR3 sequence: CAGSSGTTDTQYF. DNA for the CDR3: TGTGCCGGATCGTCGGGGACAACAGATACGCAGTATTTT. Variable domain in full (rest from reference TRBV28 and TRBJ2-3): DVKVTQSSRYLVKRTGEKVFLECVQDMDHENMFWYRQDPGLGLRLIYFSYDVKMKEKGDIPEGYSVSREKKERFSLILESASTNQTSMYLCAGSSGTTDTQYFGPGTRLTVL.

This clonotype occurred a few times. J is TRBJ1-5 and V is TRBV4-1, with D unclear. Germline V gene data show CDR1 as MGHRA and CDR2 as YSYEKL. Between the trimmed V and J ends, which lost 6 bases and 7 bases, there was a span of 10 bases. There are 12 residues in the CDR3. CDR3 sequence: CASRPSGQPQHF. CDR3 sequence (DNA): TGCGCCAGCAGGCCCTCGGGGCAGCCCCAGCATTTT.

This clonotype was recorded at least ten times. CDR3 sequence: CASTSLTGGGTEAFF. CDR3 DNA sequence: TGCGCCAGCACCTCCCTGACAGGGGGCGGAACTGAAGCTTTCTTT. The chain carries TRBV5-1 and TRBJ1-1; 10 bases match TRBD1. V lost 6 bases to trimming and J lost 5 bases; unmatched junction nucleotides: 10. CDR1 SGHRS and CDR2 YFSETQ come from the germline V gene. CDR3 length: 15 amino acids.

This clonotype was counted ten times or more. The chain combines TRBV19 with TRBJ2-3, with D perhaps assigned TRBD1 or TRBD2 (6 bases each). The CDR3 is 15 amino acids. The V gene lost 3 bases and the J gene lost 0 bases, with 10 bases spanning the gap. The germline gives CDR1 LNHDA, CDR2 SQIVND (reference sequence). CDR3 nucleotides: TGTGCCAGTAGTATCCGGGGGCTAAGCACAGATACGCAGTATTTT. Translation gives CASSIRGLSTDTQYF.

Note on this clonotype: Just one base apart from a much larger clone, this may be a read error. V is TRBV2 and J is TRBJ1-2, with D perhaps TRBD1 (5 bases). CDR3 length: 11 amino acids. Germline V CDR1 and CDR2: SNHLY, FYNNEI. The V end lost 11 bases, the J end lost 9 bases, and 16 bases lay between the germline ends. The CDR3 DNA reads TGTGCCGTAGGATGGGGGGGTTGCTACACCTTC. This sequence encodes CAVGWGGCYTF.

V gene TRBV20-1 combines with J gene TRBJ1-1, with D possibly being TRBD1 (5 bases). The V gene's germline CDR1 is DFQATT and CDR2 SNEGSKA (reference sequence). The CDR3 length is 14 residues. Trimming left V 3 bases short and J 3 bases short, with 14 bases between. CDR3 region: CSARGEQGYTEAFF. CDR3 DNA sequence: TGCAGTGCTAGGGGGGAGCAAGGATACACTGAAGCTTTCTTT.